The 21 T cell receptor beta chains below were found in one sample sequenced in a study of blood T cells in healthy people across ages. Combining a sample-barcoded 5' primer with a J-beta primer mix, a second PCR ran for about 7 to 11 cycles. TCRdb ran MiXCR on the 5' RACE reads and lists one entry per CDR3 protein. Among approximately 800,000 distinct CDR3 sequences listed, about half were seen once. Sequenced sample: blood. The receptor source for this set is a man of 80 years or more in good health.

The V call is TRBV4-3, the J call TRBJ1-2; a possible D gene is TRBD1 (6 bases). Trimming stripped 3 bases from V and 3 bases from J, with 17 bases between. CDR3 size: 16 residues. CDR1 is LGHNA, CDR2 YSLEER, per germline. The CDR3 bases are TGCGCCAGCAGCCATGAACAGGGCGCAGGAGACTATGGCTACACCTTC. This gives the protein CASSHEQGAGDYGYTF.

This clonotype was counted only a few times. V is TRBV9 and J is TRBJ2-4; D is perhaps TRBD1 or TRBD2 (5 bases each). TRBJ2-7 explains the end of the DNA better; the J call may be wrong. Germline loops: CDR1 SGDLS, CDR2 YYNGEE. This CDR3 spans 15 amino acids. In DNA, the CDR3 is TGTGCCAGCAGCGTGGGACGAGGGCAAAATTACGAGCAGTACTTC. Amino acids: CASSVGRGQNYEQYF.

This clonotype was seen many times. This chain connects TRBV15 to TRBJ2-3; weak D call: TRBD2 (5 bases). The V end lost 5 bases, the J end lost 5 bases, and 17 bases lay between the germline ends. Per germline, CDR1 LNHNV and CDR2 YYDKDF (reference sequence). The CDR3 extends over 15 amino acids. The CDR3 region is CATSLSGRFGDTQYF. CDR3 nucleotides: TGTGCCACCAGCCTAAGCGGCAGATTCGGAGATACGCAGTATTTT.

This clonotype appeared a few times. The chain joins TRBV28 to TRBJ2-5; 15 nucleotides line up with TRBD2. CDR3 length equals 16 residues. Germline-derived CDR1 and CDR2 are MDHEN and SYDVKM. Trimming removed 5 bases from V and 7 bases from J; junction bases left unmatched: 8. The CDR3: CASSTRTSGRVGTQYF. In DNA form, the CDR3 reads TGTGCCAGCAGTACTAGGACTAGCGGGAGGGTTGGGACCCAGTACTTC.

Regarding this clonotype: At one end, the junction sequence differs from germline, possibly due to a read error. V usage is TRBV3-1 and J usage is TRBJ2-1; 8 nucleotides agree with TRBD1. Germline values: CDR1 LGHDT, CDR2 YNNKEL (reference sequence). The CDR3 length is 15 residues. CDR3 in amino acids: CTSSQPGQALGEQFF. DNA of the CDR3: TGTACCAGCAGCCAGCCGGGACAGGCTTTGGGTGAGCAGTTCTTC.

The DNA for the CDR3 is TGTGCCAGCAGAGGGACTAGCGGGGCACAAGAGACCCAGTACTTC. Its protein product is CASRGTSGAQETQYF. The V and J genes are TRBV6-6 and TRBJ2-5; 13 nucleotides match TRBD2. The CDR3 extends over 15 amino acids. Germline-derived CDR1 and CDR2 are MNHNY and SVGAGI (reference sequence). J lost 2 bases, V lost 6 bases, and 3 bases had no gene match.

The V and J genes are TRBV7-8 and TRBJ2-5; D not certain. Gene TRBJ2-7 matches the end of the DNA better, so the J call may be wrong. The CDR3 loop spans 12 amino acids. Germline assignment: CDR1 SGHVS and CDR2 FQNEAQ. The CDR3 DNA reads as TGTGCCAGCAGCCCGGACGGCGACGAGCAGTACTTC. Translating gives CASSPDGDEQYF.

The V call is TRBV7-2, the J call TRBJ1-2; D is ambiguous. V lost 5 bases and J lost 5, with 12 bases in between. Per the germline V gene, CDR1 is SGHTA and CDR2 is FQGNSA. The CDR3 totals 13 residues. The CDR3 bases are TGTGCCAGCAGCGATCGGGGTAGATATGGCTACACCTTC. It is translated as CASSDRGRYGYTF. The entire variable domain, with the rest obtained from reference TRBV7-2 and TRBJ1-2, is as follows: GAGVSQSPSNKVTEKGKDVELRCDPISGHTALYWYRQSLGQGLEFLIYFQGNSAPDKSGLPSDRFSAERTGGSVSTLTIQRTQQEDSAVYLCASSDRGRYGYTFGSGTRLTVV.

This clonotype was seen a handful of times. The V gene is TRBV28, the J gene TRBJ1-3, with D possibly matching TRBD1 (6 bases). The CDR3 totals 16 residues. V was cut by 1 base and J by 3 bases, with 13 bases left in between. Per germline, CDR1 MDHEN and CDR2 SYDVKM. The CDR3 region has the DNA TGTGCCAGCAGTTTATTGCCGGGGGCGCGTGGAAACACCATATATTTT. Translating gives CASSLLPGARGNTIYF.

This clonotype was detected only a few times. The chain employs TRBV7-8 and TRBJ2-1, with D possibly TRBD2 on 6 matching bases. Trimming took off 3 bases at V and 8 bases at J, with 11 bases between the two ends. Germline CDR1 reads SGHVS; CDR2 reads FQNEAQ. The CDR3 extends over 13 amino acids. The CDR3 DNA follows: TGTGCCAGCAGCTTTAGCGGTGGGGATGAGCAGTTCTTC. This translates into CASSFSGGDEQFF.

This clonotype was counted ten times or more. Germline is not matched at one junction end, which may reflect a read error. V usage is TRBV7-2 and J usage is TRBJ2-3; 9 bases match TRBD1. The CDR3 is 15 residues long. Germline CDR1 SGHTA, CDR2 FQGNSA. The CDR3 reads CASSTGQGSTDTQYF. The CDR3 coding sequence is TGCGCCAGCAGCACGGGACAGGGAAGCACAGATACGCAGTATTTT.

This clonotype was picked up a small number of times. The V gene is TRBV18, the J gene TRBJ1-5, with a weak D call TRBD1 (6 bases). The ends were cut back, 3 bases at V and 3 bases at J, with 15 bases in the middle. Germline V gene data show CDR1 as KGHSH and CDR2 as LQKENI. The CDR3 contains 16 residues. The CDR3 DNA is TGTGCCAGCTCACCCTATAGCCGGACAGCCAATCAGCCCCAGCATTTT. Its translation is CASSPYSRTANQPQHF.

This clonotype was counted between two and nine times. V gene TRBV7-3 combines with J gene TRBJ2-7, with D possibly being TRBD1 (5 bases). Looked up from germline, CDR1 is SGHTA and CDR2 is FQGTGA. This CDR3 has 13 amino acids. V lost 4 bases and J lost 8, with 15 bases in between. For the CDR3, the DNA is TGTGCCAGCAGCTCTACCTCCGGACAACAGCAGTACTTC. It yields the protein CASSSTSGQQQYF.

In this sample, this clonotype turned up many times. This chain's CDR3 is CASSSGQEQNEKLFF. The DNA of the CDR3 is TGTGCCAGCAGCTCTGGACAGGAACAGAATGAAAAACTGTTTTTT. This chain links TRBV7-2 with TRBJ1-4; TRBD1 agrees at 7 bases. This CDR3 comprises 15 residues. J gave up 5 bases and V 4 bases, and 7 bases lay outside the gene matches. CDR1 is SGHTA and CDR2 is FQGNSA in the germline V gene.

This clonotype was seen many times. The gene calls are TRBV7-9 and TRBJ2-7; 7 bases agree with TRBD2. V lost 4 bases and J lost 3; bases outside the gene matches: 9. CDR1 and CDR2 from the germline V gene are SEHNR and FQNEAQ (reference sequence). This CDR3 has 15 residues. The CDR3: CASSSLAGLSYEQYF. The CDR3 nucleotides read TGTGCCAGCAGCTCCCTCGCGGGACTAAGCTACGAGCAGTACTTC.

A word on this clonotype: Sequence at one end of the junction differs from germline and may be a read error. The chain links TRBV5-6 to TRBJ2-3; 11 bases agree with TRBD2. CDR3 length: 15 amino acids. Germline values: CDR1 SGHDT, CDR2 YYEEEE. The CDR3 loop reads CAGSFSGGATDTQYF. DNA for the CDR3: TGTGCCGGCAGCTTTAGCGGGGGGGCCACAGATACGCAGTATTTT.

The chain uses TRBV4-1 and TRBJ1-5; D gene uncertain. V dropped 3 bases and J dropped 2 bases, with 14 bases sitting between them. From germline, CDR1 is MGHRA and CDR2 YSYEKL. The length of the CDR3 is 16 residues. CDR3 bases: TGCGCCAGCAGCCAGGCCCCGGGTAACGGCAATCAGCCCCAGCATTTT. Translation: CASSQAPGNGNQPQHF.

This clonotype was observed many times. The V and J genes are TRBV27 and TRBJ2-7; D is unresolved. CDR3 length: 14 amino acids. Trimming cost V 5 bases and J 0 bases, with 11 bases left between them. Germline V gene sequence: CDR1 MNHEY, CDR2 SMNVEV (reference sequence). This CDR3 reads CASSVVRDSYEQYF. The DNA for the CDR3 is TGTGCCAGCAGTGTGGTAAGGGACTCCTACGAGCAGTACTTC.

The genes are TRBV15 and TRBJ1-1; perhaps TRBD1 as D (5 bases). The CDR3 has 13 residues. V was clipped by 1 base and J by 10 bases, with 13 bases between them. Germline V gene data show CDR1 as LNHNV and CDR2 as YYDKDF (reference sequence). In DNA form, the CDR3 reads TGTGCCACCAGCAGAGGAGGGGCTGCAGGAGCTTTCTTT. It translates to CATSRGGAAGAFF.

The rearrangement links TRBV12-3 or TRBV12-4 to TRBJ2-1; tentatively, D is TRBD1 or TRBD2 (5 bases each). The last part of the DNA fits TRBJ2-7 better; the J call may be wrong. The CDR3 covers 17 residues. CDR3 protein: CASSSTRGRASNNEQYF. CDR3 nucleotide sequence: TGTGCCAGCAGTTCCACGAGGGGCAGGGCGTCCAACAATGAGCAGTACTTC.

V gene TRBV2 combines with J gene TRBJ2-6; D remains unclear. Germline V gives CDR1 SNHLY, CDR2 FYNNEI. V dropped 7 bases and J dropped 0 bases, with 13 bases sitting between them. The CDR3 is made up of 16 amino acids. The CDR3 bases are TGTGCCAGCACCGAATCCTGGAACTCTGGGGCCAACGTCCTGACTTTC. Protein: CASTESWNSGANVLTF.